This is a list of T cell receptor beta chains from one sample in a study of cytomegalovirus exposure and HLA in healthy donors. Measured with immunoSEQ multiplex PCR; TCRdb has only the in-frame clones, and not every one. The sample carries about 150,000 clones, about 80% recorded once. Sequenced: PBMCs. Source of these receptors: a man aged 25-45 years in good health and CMV-seropositive. Both conserved end residues are part of each CDR3. The D gene is left open where the match is weak. Part of the rows lack a size; the others show once, few, many or a class for expanded clones.

D gene	clone size	V gene	J gene	CDR3 protein	CDR3 DNA
-	-	TRBV5-1	TRBJ2-1	CASSSDSSYNEQFF	TGCGCCAGCAGCTCGGACAGCTCCTACAATGAGCAGTTCTTC
-	once	TRBV18	TRBJ1-2	CASSPPGRTRYGYTF	TGTGCCAGCTCACCACCGGGAAGGACACGCTATGGCTACACCTTC
-	-	TRBV7-9	TRBJ1-1	CASSLPFSRGLNTEAFF	TGTGCCAGCAGCTTACCATTTTCACGGGGGTTGAACACTGAAGCTTTCTTT
-	-	TRBV4-2	TRBJ2-1	CASSQGPTAYNEQFF	TGTGCCAGCAGCCAGGGGCCGACAGCTTACAATGAGCAGTTCTTC
-	-	TRBV10-3	TRBJ2-7	CAISGDSSYEQYF	TGTGCCATCAGTGGTGACAGTTCCTACGAGCAGTACTTC
TRBD1	-	TRBV19	TRBJ1-5	CASSTGQGEPQHF	TGTGCCAGTAGTACCGGACAGGGGGAGCCCCAGCATTTT
TRBD1	-	TRBV30	TRBJ2-3	CAWSAGQGAPDTQYF	TGTGCCTGGAGTGCGGGACAGGGGGCTCCAGATACGCAGTATTTT
TRBD1	-	TRBV6-5	TRBJ2-4	CASKRQGKAKNIQYF	TGTGCCAGCAAACGACAGGGGAAAGCCAAAAACATTCAGTACTTC
-	few	TRBV5-1	TRBJ1-1	CASSGDSVTEAFF	TGCGCCAGCAGCGGAGACAGCGTTACTGAAGCTTTCTTT
-	-	TRBV7-9	TRBJ1-4	CASSFGQGPGEKLFF	TGTGCCAGCAGTTTCGGTCAGGGGCCCGGTGAAAAACTGTTTTTT